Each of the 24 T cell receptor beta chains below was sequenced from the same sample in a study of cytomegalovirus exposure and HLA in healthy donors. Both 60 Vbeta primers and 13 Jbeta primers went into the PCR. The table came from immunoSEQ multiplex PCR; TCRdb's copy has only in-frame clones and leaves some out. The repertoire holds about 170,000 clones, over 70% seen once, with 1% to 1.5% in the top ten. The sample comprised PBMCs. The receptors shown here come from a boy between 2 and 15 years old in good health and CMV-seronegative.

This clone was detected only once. CDR3: CASSQEFSNRGQPQHF. The CDR3 DNA reads as TGCGCCAGCAGCCAAGAGTTCTCCAACAGGGGCCAGCCCCAGCATTTT. V usage is TRBV4-1 and J usage is TRBJ1-5, with TRBD1 identical over 7 bases. Trimming at V came to 0 bases and at J to 7 bases, leaving 9 bases not matched to a gene. Germline loops: CDR1 MGHRA, CDR2 YSYEKL. The CDR3 has 16 residues.

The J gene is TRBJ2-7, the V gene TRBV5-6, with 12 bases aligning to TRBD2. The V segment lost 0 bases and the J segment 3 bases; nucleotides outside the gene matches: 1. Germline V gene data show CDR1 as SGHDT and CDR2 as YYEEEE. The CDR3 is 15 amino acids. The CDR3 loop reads CASSLGLAGDYEQYF. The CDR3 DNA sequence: TGTGCCAGCAGCTTGGGACTAGCGGGAGACTACGAGCAGTACTTC.

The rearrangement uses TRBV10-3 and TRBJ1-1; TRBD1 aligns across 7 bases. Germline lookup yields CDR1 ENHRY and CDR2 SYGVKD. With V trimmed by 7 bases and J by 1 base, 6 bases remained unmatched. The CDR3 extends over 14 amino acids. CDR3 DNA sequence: TGTGCCATCAACACAGGGGCGGGGAACACTGAAGCTTTCTTT. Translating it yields CAINTGAGNTEAFF.

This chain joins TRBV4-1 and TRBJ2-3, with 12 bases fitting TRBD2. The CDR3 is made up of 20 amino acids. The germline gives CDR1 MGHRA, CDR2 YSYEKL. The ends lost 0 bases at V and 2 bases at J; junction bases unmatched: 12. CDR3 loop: CASSQEFPSGRVGVTDTQYF. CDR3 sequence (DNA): TGCGCCAGCAGCCAAGAATTCCCTAGCGGGAGGGTAGGGGTCACAGATACGCAGTATTTT.

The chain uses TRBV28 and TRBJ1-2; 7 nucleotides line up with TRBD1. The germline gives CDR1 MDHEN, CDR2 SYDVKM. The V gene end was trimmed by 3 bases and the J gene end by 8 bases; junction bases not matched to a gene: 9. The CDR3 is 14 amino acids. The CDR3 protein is CASSFGTAPGGYTF. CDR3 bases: TGTGCCAGCAGTTTTGGGACAGCCCCGGGCGGCTACACCTTC.

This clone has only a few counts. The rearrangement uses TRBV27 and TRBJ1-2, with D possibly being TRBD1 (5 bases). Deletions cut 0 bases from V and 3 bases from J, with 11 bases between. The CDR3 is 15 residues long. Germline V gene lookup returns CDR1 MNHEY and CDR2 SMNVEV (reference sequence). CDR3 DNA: TGTGCCAGCAGTTTATCGATAGGGGCGGACTATGGCTACACCTTC. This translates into CASSLSIGADYGYTF.

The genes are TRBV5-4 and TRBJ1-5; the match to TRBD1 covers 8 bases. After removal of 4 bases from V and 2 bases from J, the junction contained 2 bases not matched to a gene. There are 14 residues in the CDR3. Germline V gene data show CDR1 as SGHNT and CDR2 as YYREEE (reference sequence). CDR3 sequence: CASSVQGGNQPQHF. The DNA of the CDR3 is TGTGCCAGCAGCGTACAGGGGGGCAATCAGCCCCAGCATTTT.

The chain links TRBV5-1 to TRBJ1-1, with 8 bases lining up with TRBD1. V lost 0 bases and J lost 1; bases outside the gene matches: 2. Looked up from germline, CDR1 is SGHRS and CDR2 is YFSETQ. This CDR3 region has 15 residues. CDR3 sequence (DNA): TGCGCCAGCAGCTTGGCCGGGACAGGGAACACTGAAGCTTTCTTT. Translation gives CASSLAGTGNTEAFF.

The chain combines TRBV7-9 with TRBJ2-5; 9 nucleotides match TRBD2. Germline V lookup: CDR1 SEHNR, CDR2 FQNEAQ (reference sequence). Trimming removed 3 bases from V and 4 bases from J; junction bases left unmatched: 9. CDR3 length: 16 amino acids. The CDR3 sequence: CASSFGLMRGGETQYF. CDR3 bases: TGTGCCAGCAGCTTTGGCTTGATGCGGGGGGGAGAGACCCAGTACTTC.

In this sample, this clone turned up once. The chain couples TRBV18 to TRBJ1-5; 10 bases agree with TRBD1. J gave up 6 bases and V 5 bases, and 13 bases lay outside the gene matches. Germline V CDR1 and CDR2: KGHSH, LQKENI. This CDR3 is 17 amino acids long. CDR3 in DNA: TGTGCCAGCTCAGCCTCCACTCTTGGACAGGGGGGTCAGCCCCAGCATTTT. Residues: CASSASTLGQGGQPQHF.

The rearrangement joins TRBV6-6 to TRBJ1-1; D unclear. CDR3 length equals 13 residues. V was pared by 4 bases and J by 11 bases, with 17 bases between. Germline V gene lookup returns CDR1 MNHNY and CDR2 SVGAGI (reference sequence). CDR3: CASSSPFGVHAFF. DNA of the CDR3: TGTGCCAGCAGTTCTCCCTTCGGGGTCCATGCTTTCTTT.

CDR3: CASSIQVLWETQYF. The DNA of the CDR3 is TGTGCCAGTAGTATACAGGTGCTCTGGGAGACCCAGTACTTC. The V gene is TRBV19, the J gene TRBJ2-5; no clear D. CDR1 LNHDA and CDR2 SQIVND come from the germline V gene (reference sequence). The CDR3 is 14 residues long. V dropped 2 bases and J dropped 5 bases, with 12 bases sitting between them. The complete variable domain, with remaining parts taken from reference TRBV19 and TRBJ2-5, reads DGGITQSPKYLFRKEGQNVTLSCEQNLNHDAMYWYRQDPGQGLRLIYYSQIVNDFQKGDIAEGYSVSREKKESFPLTVTSAQKNPTAFYLCASSIQVLWETQYFGPGTRLLVL.

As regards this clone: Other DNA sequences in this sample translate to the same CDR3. The CDR3: CAWSVAGGSTDTQYF. The CDR3 coding sequence is TGTGCCTGGAGTGTCGCGGGGGGTAGCACAGATACGCAGTATTTT. The gene calls are TRBV30 and TRBJ2-3, with 8 positions matching TRBD2. The CDR3 is 15 residues long. The trim removed 0 bases at V and 0 bases at J, leaving 2 bases unmatched. The germline V gene encodes CDR1 GTSNPN and CDR2 SVGIG (reference sequence).

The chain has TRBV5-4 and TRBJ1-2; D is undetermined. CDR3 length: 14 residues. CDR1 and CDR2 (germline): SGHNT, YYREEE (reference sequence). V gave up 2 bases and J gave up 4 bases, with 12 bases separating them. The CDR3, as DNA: TGTGCCAGCAGCTTCTCTGAGGGCCGCTATGGCTACACCTTC. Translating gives CASSFSEGRYGYTF. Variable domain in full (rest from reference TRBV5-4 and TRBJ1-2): ETGVTQSPTHLIKTRGQQVTLRCSSQSGHNTVSWYQQALGQGPQFIFQYYREEENGRGNFPPRFSGLQFPNYSSELNVNALELDDSALYLCASSFSEGRYGYTFGSGTRLTVV.

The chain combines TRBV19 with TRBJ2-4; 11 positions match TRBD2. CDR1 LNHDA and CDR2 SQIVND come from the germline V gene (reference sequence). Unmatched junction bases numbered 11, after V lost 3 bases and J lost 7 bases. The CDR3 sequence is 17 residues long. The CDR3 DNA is TGTGCCAGTAGTATCCAGATTAGCGGGGGGGCGAAGAACATTCAGTACTTC. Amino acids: CASSIQISGGAKNIQYF.

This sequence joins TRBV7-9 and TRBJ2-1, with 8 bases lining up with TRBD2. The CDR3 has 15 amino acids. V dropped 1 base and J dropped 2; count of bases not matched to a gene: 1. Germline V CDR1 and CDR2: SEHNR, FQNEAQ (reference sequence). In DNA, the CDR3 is TGTGCCAGCAGCTTAGACGGGAGGGCCTACAATGAGCAGTTCTTC. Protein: CASSLDGRAYNEQFF.

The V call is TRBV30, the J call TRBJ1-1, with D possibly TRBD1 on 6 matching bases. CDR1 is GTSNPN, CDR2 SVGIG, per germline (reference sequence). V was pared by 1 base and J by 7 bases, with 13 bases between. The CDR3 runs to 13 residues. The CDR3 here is CAWSERQVGEAFF. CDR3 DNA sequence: TGTGCCTGGAGTGAGCGACAGGTGGGTGAAGCTTTCTTT.

In DNA, the CDR3 is TGCAGCGTTGAAGATACGGCTCAAGGGACATCTAAAGACAATGAGCAGTTCTTC. This codes for CSVEDTAQGTSKDNEQFF. J is TRBJ2-1 and V is TRBV29-1, with D perhaps matching TRBD1 (6 bases). Germline-derived CDR1 and CDR2 are SQVTM and ANQGSEA. The CDR3 runs to 18 residues. Trimming took 0 bases from V and 5 from J, leaving 23 bases between them.

The CDR3 here is CASSVEGGRGNGELFF. The CDR3, as DNA: TGTGCCAGCAGCGTAGAAGGGGGCCGGGGTAACGGGGAGCTGTTTTTT. This rearrangement joins TRBV9 to TRBJ2-2; the match to TRBD1 covers 7 bases. The V gene's germline CDR1 is SGDLS and CDR2 YYNGEE. The CDR3 covers 16 residues. The junction had 9 bases not matched to a gene; V was cut back by 0 bases and J by 7 bases. Full variable domain (missing parts from reference TRBV9 and TRBJ2-2): DSGVTQTPKHLITATGQRVTLRCSPRSGDLSVYWYQQSLDQGLQFLIQYYNGEERAKGNILERFSAQQFPDLHSELNLSSLELGDSALYFCASSVEGGRGNGELFFGEGSRLTVL.

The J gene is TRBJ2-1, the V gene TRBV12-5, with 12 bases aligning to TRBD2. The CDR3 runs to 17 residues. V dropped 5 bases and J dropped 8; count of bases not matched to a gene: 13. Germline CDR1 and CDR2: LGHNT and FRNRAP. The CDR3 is CASGQGLAGFLQDEQFF. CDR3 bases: TGTGCTAGTGGTCAAGGACTAGCGGGATTCCTACAAGATGAGCAGTTCTTC.

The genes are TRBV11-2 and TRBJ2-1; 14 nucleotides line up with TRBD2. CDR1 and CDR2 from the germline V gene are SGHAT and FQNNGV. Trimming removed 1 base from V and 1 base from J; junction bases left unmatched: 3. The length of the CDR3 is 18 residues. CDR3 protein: CASSLGTSGGRSYNEQFF. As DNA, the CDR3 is TGTGCCAGCAGCTTAGGGACTAGCGGGGGGCGATCCTACAATGAGCAGTTCTTC.

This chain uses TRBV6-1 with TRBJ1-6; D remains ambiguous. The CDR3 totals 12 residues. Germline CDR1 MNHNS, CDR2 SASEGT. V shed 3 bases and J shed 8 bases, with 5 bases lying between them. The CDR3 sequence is CASSDRHSPLHF. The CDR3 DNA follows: TGTGCCAGCAGTGACAGGCATTCACCCCTCCACTTT.

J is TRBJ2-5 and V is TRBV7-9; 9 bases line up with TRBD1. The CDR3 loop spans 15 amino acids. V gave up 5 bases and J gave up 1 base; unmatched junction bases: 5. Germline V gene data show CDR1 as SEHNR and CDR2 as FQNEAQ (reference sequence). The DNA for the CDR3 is TGTGCCAGCAGCCCGGGGACAGGGCCCCAAGAGACCCAGTACTTC. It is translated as CASSPGTGPQETQYF.

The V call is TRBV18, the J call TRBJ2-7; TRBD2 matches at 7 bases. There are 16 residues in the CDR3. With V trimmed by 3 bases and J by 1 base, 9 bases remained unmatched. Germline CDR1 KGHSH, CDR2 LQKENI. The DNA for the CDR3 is TGTGCCAGCTCACCGGGGGGGTTGCGGGCTTCCTACGAGCAGTACTTC. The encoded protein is CASSPGGLRASYEQYF.